These 10 T cell receptor beta chains originate from one sample sequenced in a study of blood T cell repertoires in COVID-19 (dated by TCRdb to the early 2020s). Library preparation used the immunoSEQ multiplex PCR assay. The table comes from immuneACCESS by way of TCRdb, which keeps in-frame sequences with V and J called. Part of the clones is missing from these tables; in studies checked, under half for an unresolved V gene and the rest for unknown reasons. A total of fewer than 250,000 clones appear in this sample, roughly four fifths of them only once. About 4% of the sample goes to the ten largest clones. The source material was peripheral blood. The receptor set was obtained from a man aged 50 to 59 with acute or convalescent COVID-19.

The rearrangement joins TRBV6-5 to TRBJ2-7, with 11 bases aligning to TRBD1. The CDR3 extends over 14 amino acids. After removal of 6 bases from V and 3 bases from J, the junction contained 4 bases not matched to a gene. Germline CDR1 reads MNHEY; CDR2 reads SVGAGI. CDR3 protein: CASRGQGALYEQYF. CDR3 nucleotide sequence: TGTGCCAGCAGAGGACAGGGGGCCCTCTACGAGCAGTACTTC.

There are many counts of this clone. The CDR3 loop reads CASSIDVAGLAKNIQYF. Here the CDR3 DNA reads TGTGCCAGTAGTATTGATGTGGCAGGGCTAGCCAAAAACATTCAGTACTTC. The chain combines TRBV19 with TRBJ2-4; D perhaps matches TRBD1 (5 bases). The CDR3 is made up of 17 amino acids. Germline lookup yields CDR1 LNHDA and CDR2 SQIVND (reference sequence). V was clipped by 3 bases and J by 0 bases, with 15 bases between them.

This clone was seen once. CDR3 nucleotides: TGCGCCAGCAGCTTGGGGTCACAGGGCGGTTCACCCCTCCACTTT. It yields the protein CASSLGSQGGSPLHF. The chain is built from TRBV5-1 and TRBJ1-6; perhaps TRBD1 as D (6 bases). The ends were cut back, 0 bases at V and 9 bases at J, with 13 bases in the middle. The CDR3 consists of 15 residues. Germline CDR1 SGHRS, CDR2 YFSETQ.

This clone appeared a single time. In the same sample, other DNA sequences code for this CDR3. V gene TRBV9 combines with J gene TRBJ2-7; 10 bases fit TRBD2. J was trimmed by 1 base and V by 4 bases; bases with no gene match: 2. CDR1 is SGDLS and CDR2 is YYNGEE in the germline V gene. This CDR3 has 14 residues. The CDR3 DNA reads as TGTGCCAGCAGCCCTAGCGGGGGATCCTACGAGCAGTACTTC. Residues: CASSPSGGSYEQYF.

The chain links TRBV2 to TRBJ1-5; TRBD1 matches at 8 bases. Germline assignment: CDR1 SNHLY and CDR2 FYNNEI. The V segment lost 8 bases and the J segment 6 bases; nucleotides outside the gene matches: 6. This CDR3 contains 13 residues. CDR3 sequence: CASLGQGGQPQHF. The DNA of the CDR3 is TGTGCCAGCTTAGGACAGGGCGGTCAGCCCCAGCATTTT.

This clone has only one observation. V usage is TRBV5-1 and J usage is TRBJ1-1, with 8 bases matching TRBD1. V lost 0 bases and J lost 6; bases outside the gene matches: 4. CDR3 size: 14 residues. Germline V gene lookup returns CDR1 SGHRS and CDR2 YFSETQ. The CDR3 here is CASSLGQGKSEAFF. The CDR3 DNA sequence: TGCGCCAGCAGCTTGGGACAGGGGAAATCTGAAGCTTTCTTT.

This chain uses TRBV7-9 with TRBJ1-1; D is unclear. With 3 bases removed from V and 1 base from J, the gap between germline ends came to 15 bases. The CDR3 has 16 residues. Germline values: CDR1 SEHNR, CDR2 FQNEAQ (reference sequence). The CDR3 coding sequence is TGTGCCAGCAGCTTTAAAGCGACTAAAGGGAACACTGAAGCTTTCTTT. Encoded protein: CASSFKATKGNTEAFF.

The chain is built from TRBV28 and TRBJ2-7; possible D gene TRBD2, 6 bases. The CDR3 has 16 amino acids. CDR1 and CDR2 from the germline V gene are MDHEN and SYDVKM. V lost 3 bases and J lost 2, with 17 bases in between. In DNA form, the CDR3 reads TGTGCCAGCAGTTTGGGACTGCCCAACTTACCCTACGAGCAGTACTTC. It is translated as CASSLGLPNLPYEQYF.

This clone appeared many times. The CDR3 DNA is TGTGCCAGCTCCCCGGGACTGAACTTCTATGGCTACACCTTC. Translation: CASSPGLNFYGYTF. The chain combines TRBV18 with TRBJ1-2; D is possibly TRBD1 (5 bases). V was pared by 6 bases and J by 4 bases, with 15 bases between. CDR3 length: 14 residues. CDR1 and CDR2 from the germline V gene are KGHSH and LQKENI.

This chain uses TRBV28 with TRBJ1-1, with 8 bases lining up with TRBD1. Germline CDR1 and CDR2: MDHEN and SYDVKM. The CDR3 length is 15 residues. Trimming cost V 3 bases and J 10 bases; bases outside gene matches: 13. The DNA of the CDR3 is TGTGCCAGCAGTTTCCGGACAGGGTTGGTCTTGATAGCTTTCTTT. Translation: CASSFRTGLVLIAFF.